The 6 T cell receptor beta chains in this list originate from one sample, sequenced in a study of Ad26.COV2.S vaccination and SARS-CoV-2 variants (dated by TCRdb to the early 2020s). Library generation was performed with the immunoSEQ multiplex PCR assay. TCRdb provides this immuneACCESS table in a form limited to in-frame rearrangements. Some clones are lacking; in checked studies, under half of them reflect an unresolved V gene, and why the rest are absent is not known. The sample table contains some 450,000 clones; only one count was recorded for 90% of them. The top ten clonotypes cover around 4.5% of the sample. The treatment or condition label corresponds to: 15 to 20 received Ad26.COV2.S at low or high dose, single or two shots; several received placebo; per-sample allocation not given. Repertoires of vaccine and placebo recipients were sequenced from samples taken on day 63 after the first injection.

This specimen consisted of peripheral blood, obtained in a trial of Ad26.COV2.S vaccine versus placebo. All receptors derive from a person aged 18-60 years who received the Ad26.COV2.S COVID-19 vaccine or a placebo.

The chain uses TRBV2 and TRBJ2-5; 8 bases map to TRBD2. CDR1 is SNHLY and CDR2 is FYNNEI in the germline V gene. V shed 10 bases and J 5 bases; nucleotides not matched to a gene: 12. The CDR3 loop spans 14 amino acids. CDR3 sequence (DNA): TGTGCCACCCAAAGGGAGCGGGAGCTTGAGACCCAGTACTTC. Encoded protein: CATQRERELETQYF.

In this sample, this clone turned up once. V usage is TRBV10-3 and J usage is TRBJ2-1; D unresolved. V lost 3 bases to trimming and J lost 5 bases, with 23 bases between them. Germline CDR1 is ENHRY and CDR2 is SYGVKD. This CDR3 has 18 amino acids. In DNA form, the CDR3 reads TGTGCCATCAGTGACCCCGTGAAGGCCCGGGCCATCGACAATGAGCAGTTCTTC. It codes for CAISDPVKARAIDNEQFF.

The chain employs TRBV10-3 and TRBJ2-7, with D possibly matching TRBD2 (5 bases). Germline assignment: CDR1 ENHRY and CDR2 SYGVKD. CDR3 length: 12 amino acids. The V and J ends lost 3 bases and 3 bases respectively, with 6 bases between them. The CDR3 protein is CAISDTSYEQYF. The CDR3, as DNA: TGTGCCATCAGTGATACTAGCTACGAGCAGTACTTC.

A note on this clone: A much larger clonotype is one base distant, so this may be a read error. The gene calls are TRBV2 and TRBJ2-7; D call uncertain. In germline, CDR1 is SNHLY, CDR2 FYNNEI. The V and J ends lost 6 bases and 2 bases respectively, with 5 bases between them. The CDR3 totals 11 residues. Here the CDR3 reads CASRETYEQYF. DNA of the CDR3: TGTGCCAGCAGGGAAACCTACGAGCAGTACTTC.

V usage is TRBV15 and J usage is TRBJ2-3; a possible D gene is TRBD1 (5 bases). Trimming took 1 base from V and 2 from J, leaving 10 bases between them. The CDR3 contains 15 residues. Germline lookup yields CDR1 LNHNV and CDR2 YYDKDF (reference sequence). CDR3 region: CATSRVRAYTDTQYF. For the CDR3, the DNA is TGTGCCACCAGCAGAGTCAGGGCGTACACAGATACGCAGTATTTT.

The chain uses TRBV13 and TRBJ2-5; 12 nucleotides agree with TRBD2. Germline V CDR1 and CDR2: PRHDT, FYEKMQ (reference sequence). This CDR3 is 15 amino acids long. V gave up 6 bases and J gave up 5 bases; unmatched junction bases: 7. This CDR3 is CASSLLAGGWETQYF. Written as DNA, the CDR3 is TGTGCCAGCAGTCTCCTAGCGGGAGGGTGGGAGACCCAGTACTTC.